This record covers a single T cell receptor (beta chain). V was clipped by 6 bases and J by 9 bases; unmatched bases: 8. The CDR3 covers 14 residues. The germline gives CDR1 MDHEN, CDR2 SYDVKM. The data stem from a study of shared clonotypes between healthy human individuals. TCRdb's copy holds only in-frame clones and misses some; the assay was immunoSEQ multiplex PCR. The table lists some 1,600,000 clones, 95% to 99% of them singletons. The source is a man in his thirties or forties in good health. Sequencing was carried out using naive CD4+ T cells sorted from blood. Subset noted: CD45RA+ positively selected. This chain joins TRBV28 and TRBJ2-1; 10 bases map to TRBD1. The CDR3 here is CASRDRGSSSEQFF. In nucleotides, the CDR3 is TGTGCCAGCAGGGACAGGGGGTCGAGCAGTGAGCAGTTCTTC.